This TCR beta chain appears in the sequencing data of a study of cytomegalovirus exposure and HLA in healthy donors. CDR1 is MNHNS, CDR2 SASEGT, per germline. The CDR3 spans 13 residues. V was pared by 6 bases and J by 3 bases, with 12 bases between. Use of 60 Vbeta and 13 Jbeta primers characterized the PCR. Profiled with immunoSEQ multiplex PCR; TCRdb holds only in-frame clones, not every one. The repertoire holds 240,000 or so clones, with about 81% as singletons. This clone was observed a few times. The rearrangement joins TRBV6-1 to TRBJ2-7; possible D gene TRBD1, 6 bases. This sequence was found in a woman aged 60 to 75 in good health and CMV-seropositive. The sequenced sample was PBMCs. CDR3 protein: CASRANRVYEQYF. As DNA, the CDR3 is TGTGCCAGCAGGGCAAACAGGGTCTACGAGCAGTACTTC.